This T cell receptor beta chain was sequenced for a study of blood T cell repertoires in COVID-19 (dated by TCRdb to 2020 to 2021). Regarding the complete study: The collaborator samples originated in the United States, Italy and Spain and spanned the acute and convalescent phases of COVID-19. The prospective study material was composed of cDNA or gDNA derived from T cells, B-cell-depleted T cells, or PBMCs. Deeply sampled blood TCRbeta repertoires from subjects exposed to, actively infected with, or recovered from COVID-19 were included in the dataset. The repertoires were released in a freely available public database intended as a resource for research on the immune response to SARS-CoV-2. The samples were drawn from two sources: the first 160 participants of the ongoing ImmuneRACE study, and 1,200 or so subjects contributed by 6 global collaborators. Sample metadata almost always included a de-identified subject ID, COVID-19 status, age in years and sex. Where available, HLA class I and class II types were taken from metadata supplied by the sample provider and were not determined by assay-based typing.

About this clone itself: This clone's antigen is unknown. No per-base quality is available; no much larger clone lies one base away.

The immunoSEQ Assay, a bias-controlled multiplex PCR, was used to amplify TCRbeta CDR3 regions from genomic DNA. As for the original processing: Nucleated cell counts per sample were estimated from amplification of reference gene primers within the assay. To quantify the absolute abundance of each unique TCRbeta CDR3 rearrangement, sequence reads were collapsed and filtered. Productive Simpson clonality was computed per sample as the square root of Simpson's diversity index over productive rearrangements. TCRdb carries this immuneACCESS record with in-frame sequences only. Its versions omit some clonotypes, under half of them owing to an unresolved V gene in the studies checked, with the rest unexplained. D and trimming were read from the DNA, whereas the V and J calls and clone size are those reported in that table. The sample table holds approximately 260,000 clones, of which about 80% were seen once. In total, the top ten clones hold 8.6% of the sample.

Inclusive of the bounding cysteine and phenylalanine, the CDR3 is 16 residues long. Only CDR3 DNA remains: 48 bases, in frame from the first base. CDR1 SEHNR and CDR2 FQNEAQ are derived from the germline V gene (reference sequence). The trim is 3 bases for V and 4 bases for J, with a gap of 16 bases between the germline ends. Collaborating institutions collected whole blood in K2EDTA tubes following their own protocols. For TCRbeta analysis, collaborators shipped samples as frozen whole blood, isolated PBMCs, or DNA extracted from either of those sample types. What the study reported, not specific to this receptor: Clinical and demographic metadata were provided uncurated, with the amount varying by source and participant.

The chain was built from TRBV7-9 and TRBJ2-4; confidence is insufficient to name the D gene. Sequencing used peripheral blood. This receptor was obtained from a human donor in a cohort sampled during active COVID-19. The DNA sequence reads TGTGCCAGCAGCTTTGAAGGCGACAAACAAAAAAACATTCAGTACTTC. It is translated as CASSFEGDKQKNIQYF. The variable domain in full, with residues beyond the CDR3 obtained from the reference TRBV7-9 and TRBJ2-4 genes, is DTGVSQNPRHKITKRGQNVTFRCDPISEHNRLYWYRQTLGQGPEFLTYFQNEAQLEKSRLLSDRFSAERPKGSFSTLEIQRTEQGDSAMYLCASSFEGDKQKNIQYFGAGTRLSVL.